This TCR beta chain appears in the sequencing data of a study of blood T cell repertoires in COVID-19. Per the study methods: Amplifying reference gene primers gave estimates of nucleated cell counts. TCRdb's copy holds only in-frame clones and misses some; the assay was immunoSEQ multiplex PCR. The DNA gave D and trimming, while V, J and clone size come from that table. Among over 250,000 clones listed, 80% to 90% were seen once. Those enrolled, adults aged 18 to 89 years, came from about two dozen US areas. Self-reported history from a screening survey and questionnaire set each donor's cohort. Donors of Cohort 3 who recovered were those that had two negative PCRs, clearance, or symptom resolution. In this sample, this clone turned up once. The receptor was isolated from a man aged 35 to 55 who had recovered from COVID-19. Sequenced material: PBMCs or T cells enriched from blood (not recorded which).

The CDR3 sequence: CASSYRGSGNTIYF. CDR3 in DNA: TGTGCCAGCAGCTACAGGGGGTCTGGAAACACCATATATTTT. The rearrangement joins TRBV11-2 to TRBJ1-3; 8 bases match TRBD1. The CDR3 extends over 14 amino acids. The ends lost 4 bases at V and 1 base at J; junction bases unmatched: 0. Per germline, CDR1 SGHAT and CDR2 FQNNGV.